Described below is a single T cell receptor beta chain sequence and its context. Antigen: not known. Time point denoted: cycle 4 day 1 (C4D1), after 5 to 7 weeks of nivolumab. Each of the patients experienced relapse following autologous stem cell transplantation, and their brentuximab vedotin exposure differed. Isolated CD8+ T cells were derived from thawed PBMCs through magnetic negative selection. Best overall response was complete response, partial response or progressive disease in these relapsed/refractory classical Hodgkin lymphoma patients. The CDR3 loop spans 15 amino acids. Trimming removed 0 bases from V and 7 bases from J; junction bases left unmatched: 5. CDR1 GTSNPN and CDR2 SVGIG come from the germline V gene (reference sequence). TCRdb keeps only in-frame clones here, not all; method: immunoSEQ multiplex PCR. This table has about 21,000 clones, 88% appearing once. This sample is part of a study of PD-1 blockade in classical Hodgkin lymphoma. Study results and limitations: TCR diversity at baseline was reported to be reduced in newly diagnosed patients relative to healthy donors. Exclusion covered patients beginning nivolumab under 1 year post-ASCT. The baseline diversity of complete responders showed similarity to that of newly diagnosed patients.

This clonotype was obtained from a human donor with classical Hodgkin lymphoma. Specimen: CD8+ T cells from blood, collected before the fourth cycle of nivolumab. The V and J genes are TRBV30 and TRBJ2-1, with TRBD2 matching over 11 bases. CDR3 DNA sequence: TGTGCCTGGAGTGTAAAGACTAGCGGGAATAATGAGCAGTTCTTC. Encoded protein: CAWSVKTSGNNEQFF.